Reported below is one T cell receptor beta chain. Authors' data handling: Using reference gene primer amplification, nucleated cell counts were estimated. Some clones are missing from TCRdb's copy, which holds only in-frame ones; the method was immunoSEQ multiplex PCR. That table is the source of V, J and clone size, and D and trimming were worked out from the DNA. The data contain 200,000 to 300,000 clones, 75% to 90% of them singletons. The entry originates in a study of blood T cell repertoires in COVID-19. About the study: Whether acute or convalescent, the COVID-19 samples came from the United States, Italy and Spain. From T cells, B-cell-depleted T cells, or PBMCs came the material, which was cDNA or gDNA.

The V end lost 8 bases, the J end lost 2 bases, and 19 bases lay between the germline ends. The CDR3 is made up of 15 amino acids. Germline lookup yields CDR1 MNHEY and CDR2 SVGAGI. The origin of this receptor is a woman aged 40 to 50 who had recovered from COVID-19. Sequenced sample: peripheral blood. The V and J genes are TRBV6-5 and TRBJ2-7; D is possibly TRBD1 (5 bases). In DNA, the CDR3 is TGTGCCAGCCACCCCGCGCAGGGTGAAGCCTACGAGCAGTACTTC. Its translation is CASHPAQGEAYEQYF.